This entry describes one T cell receptor (beta chain). Its antigen is unidentified. Molecular-barcoded quantitative 5'-RACE produced these TCR beta libraries. TCRdb itself ran the 5' RACE reads through MiXCR, one entry per CDR3 protein. This repertoire shows around 300,000 distinct CDR3 sequences, approximately 14% found once; its top ten account for about 1%. The data belong to a study of CD8 T cells in ankylosing spondylitis. Whole-study results and caveats: Disease-associated clones were reportedly significantly overrepresented in matched ankylosing spondylitis synovial fluid. Ankylosing spondylitis blood seemed to carry a telltale TCR beta motif made of about 8 highly homologous variants. Existing reports had already noted some motif variants in reactive arthritis synovial fluid and blood.

J lost 7 bases, V lost 1 base, and 4 bases had no gene match. CDR3 length: 15 amino acids. The sequence was collected from a male donor with ankylosing spondylitis or in good health (not recorded which). This chain links TRBV12-3 or TRBV12-4 with TRBJ1-6; TRBD1 matches at 7 bases. The sample taken for sequencing was blood, either unsorted or a sorted T cell fraction (not recorded which). CDR3 loop: CASSLGDSRNSPLHF. The CDR3 DNA reads TGTGCCAGCAGTTTAGGGGACAGCCGGAATTCACCCCTCCACTTT.